This entry describes one TCR beta chain. This sample was taken from a study of blood T cell repertoires in COVID-19. Study background: Spain, Italy and the United States supplied samples that represented acute and convalescent COVID-19.

There are 13 residues in the CDR3. CDR1 and CDR2 (germline): LNHDA, SQIVND (reference sequence). Trimming at V came to 7 bases and at J to 11 bases, leaving 10 bases not matched to a gene. Original processing methods: Reference gene primer amplification gave nucleated cell count estimates. The method was immunoSEQ multiplex PCR; TCRdb's version includes in-frame clones alone and lacks a portion of them. D and trimming come from the DNA, and the V and J calls and clone size come from that table. Here the sample spans 55,000 to 80,000 clones, roughly 86% being singletons. This TCR came from a human donor in a cohort sampled during active COVID-19. Sequencing was carried out using peripheral blood. The chain has TRBV19 and TRBJ2-7; the match to TRBD1 covers 11 bases. CDR3 in amino acids: CASTATPGQGEYF. CDR3 sequence (DNA): TGTGCCAGTACCGCAACCCCGGGACAGGGGGAGTACTTC.